This paragraph covers one TCR beta chain sequence. No antigen is known for it. The sample is drawn from a study of T cells in Graves' hyperthyroidism and ophthalmopathy. V trimming: 5 bases; J trimming: 0 bases; junction bases outside the gene matches: 4. Germline CDR1 reads MNHEY; CDR2 reads SMNVEV (reference sequence). The CDR3 is 15 residues long. Study results and limitations: Most clonotypes expanded in thyroid above 0.001 were likewise present in blood.

Any patient presenting with uncontrolled infection, other autoimmune disease, pregnancy or lactation was left out. Diagnoses were established using clinical symptoms, serum thyroxine and TRAb, thyroid ultrasound and orbital computed tomography. Amplified TCR beta CDR3 regions derived from RNA transcripts. First-round RT-PCR targeting the TCR CDR3 was performed with the HTBI primer set. TCRdb re-called the multiplex PCR reads through MiXCR, storing one row per CDR3 protein. The repertoire includes around 390,000 distinct CDR3 sequences, more than 12% of them detected once, and about 20% sits in the top ten.

The origin of this receptor is a woman aged 25 to 39 with Graves' ophthalmopathy. The chain recombines TRBV27 with TRBJ1-5, with 7 bases fitting TRBD1. The sample taken for sequencing was blood. CDR3 amino acids: CASSLDRISNQPQHF. In DNA form, the CDR3 reads TGTGCCAGCAGTCTGGACAGGATTAGCAATCAGCCCCAGCATTTT.